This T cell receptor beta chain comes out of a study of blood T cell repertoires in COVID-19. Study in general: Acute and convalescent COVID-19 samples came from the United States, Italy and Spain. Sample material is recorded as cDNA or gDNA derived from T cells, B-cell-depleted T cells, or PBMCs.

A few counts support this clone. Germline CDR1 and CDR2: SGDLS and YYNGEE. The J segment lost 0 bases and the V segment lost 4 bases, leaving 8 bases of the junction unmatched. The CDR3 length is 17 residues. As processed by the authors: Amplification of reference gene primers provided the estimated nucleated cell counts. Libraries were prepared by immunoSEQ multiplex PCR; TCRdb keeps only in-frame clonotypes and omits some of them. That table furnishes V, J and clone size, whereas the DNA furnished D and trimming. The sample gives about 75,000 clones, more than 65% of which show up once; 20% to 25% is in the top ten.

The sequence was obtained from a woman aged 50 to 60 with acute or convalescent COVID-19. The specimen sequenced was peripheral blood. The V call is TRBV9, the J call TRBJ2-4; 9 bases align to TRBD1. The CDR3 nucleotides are TGTGCCAGCAGCAGCCCGACAGGGGGGAGAGCCAAAAACATTCAGTACTTC. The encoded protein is CASSSPTGGRAKNIQYF.